This is a list of T cell receptor beta chains from one sample in a study of blood T cell repertoires in COVID-19. TCRdb's table, derived via immunoSEQ multiplex PCR, lists solely in-frame clones and lacks some. The repertoire consists of tens of thousands of clones, with over 80% occurring once and the leading ten covering around 6.7%. The specimen was peripheral blood. The source is a woman older than 75 with active COVID-19. Each CDR3 is given with its conserved first and last residue.

CDR3: CASSLGAGEYNEQFF
V: TRBV5-1

CDR3: CASSQDRGRNEQFF
V: TRBV4-3

CDR3: CASSHTPSRGTTNEKLFF
V: TRBV6-6

CDR3: CASSSSSPGGNNEQFF
V: TRBV7-3

CDR3: CATGASNGGANYGYTF
V: TRBV7-2

CDR3: CASSLGPGGNTEAFF
V: TRBV7-6

CDR3: CASAYPKPRAGGRSGANVLTF
V: TRBV12-5

CDR3: CASSLGRRGGTDTQYF
V: TRBV4-1

CDR3: CASSLMSTGELFF
V: TRBV11-3

CDR3: CSVAQTGARGTQYF
V: TRBV29-1

CDR3: CASTGDSGANVLTF
V: TRBV2

CDR3: CASTHPGTWAGADTQYF
V: TRBV5-5

CDR3: CASSPMGLGTSEPQHF
V: TRBV5-5

CDR3: CASSSSGTGNKNYGYTF
V: TRBV18

CDR3: CASLGLPYNEQFF
V: TRBV2

CDR3: CASSPLPTSGAFIGTQYF
V: TRBV28

CDR3: CASSQGSGYGYTF
V: TRBV3-1/TRBV3-2

CDR3: CASSGPPGGRKLTGELFF
V: TRBV5-1

CDR3: CASSTLAGAGEEQFF
V: TRBV6-5

CDR3: CASSLAPGSYGYTF
V: TRBV5-1

CDR3: CASSPRGLGGLSTDTQYF
V: TRBV7-2

CDR3: CASRLGQGRADTQYF
V: TRBV27

CDR3: CASSLSYLNEQFF
V: TRBV7-2

CDR3: CASSPRVGGIGDTQYF
V: TRBV18

CDR3: CASSLVGGYYEQYF
V: TRBV5-4

CDR3: CASSGTPLAGVREQFF
V: TRBV25-1

CDR3: CASSPGVSDYEQYF
V: TRBV18

CDR3: CASSQTSTSGSYQETQYF
V: TRBV4-1

CDR3: CSVGGGGQPQHF
V: TRBV29-1

CDR3: CASSSYSDSYYEQYF
V: TRBV7-2

CDR3: CASTPRRAQDKNIQYF
V: TRBV19

CDR3: CASSDAPGGYNEKLFF
V: TRBV2

CDR3: CASSQDPLSGFTGELFF
V: TRBV4-3

CDR3: CASSLFTGDLRGLRKTQYF
V: TRBV27

CDR3: CASSGGQAYSPLHF
V: TRBV9

CDR3: CASIRGGNTEAFF
V: TRBV28